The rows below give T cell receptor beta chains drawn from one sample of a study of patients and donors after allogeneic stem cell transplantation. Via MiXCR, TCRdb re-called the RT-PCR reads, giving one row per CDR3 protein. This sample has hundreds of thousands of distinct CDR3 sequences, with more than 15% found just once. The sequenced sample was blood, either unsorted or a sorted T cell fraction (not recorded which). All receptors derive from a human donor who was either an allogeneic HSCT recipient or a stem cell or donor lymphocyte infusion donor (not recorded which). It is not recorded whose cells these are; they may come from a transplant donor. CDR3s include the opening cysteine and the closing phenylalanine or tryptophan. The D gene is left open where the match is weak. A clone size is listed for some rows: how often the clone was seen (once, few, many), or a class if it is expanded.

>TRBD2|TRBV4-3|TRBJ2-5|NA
CASSQDLPSGGGETQYF
TGCGCCAGCAGCCAAGATCTTCCTAGCGGGGGAGGGGAGACCCAGTACTTC
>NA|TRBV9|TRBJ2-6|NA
CASSETRAYSGANVLTF
TGTGCCAGCAGCGAAACCAGGGCGTACTCTGGGGCCAACGTCCTGACTTTC
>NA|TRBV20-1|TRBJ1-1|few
CSATTTGPNTEAFF
TGCAGTGCTACAACGACAGGTCCAAACACTGAAGCTTTCTTT
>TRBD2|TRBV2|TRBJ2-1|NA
CASSFLPGTSGSSYNEQFF
TGTGCCAGCAGTTTCCTCCCCGGGACTAGCGGAAGCTCCTACAATGAGCAGTTCTTC
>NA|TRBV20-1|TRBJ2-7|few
CSVSRGGYEQYF
TGCAGTGTGTCTCGAGGGGGCTACGAGCAGTACTTC
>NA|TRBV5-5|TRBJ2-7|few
CASSLDLRGEQYF
TGTGCCAGCAGCTTGGACCTGAGGGGCGAGCAGTACTTC
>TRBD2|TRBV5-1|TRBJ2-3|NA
CASTAAGGTDTQYF
TGCGCCAGCACCGCCGCGGGGGGCACAGATACGCAGTATTTT
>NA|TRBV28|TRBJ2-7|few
CASTLRGHEQYF
TGTGCCAGCACCCTCAGGGGACACGAGCAGTACTTC
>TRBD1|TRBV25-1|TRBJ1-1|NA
CASIRDRGRGAEAFF
TGTGCCAGTATCCGGGACAGGGGGCGCGGGGCTGAAGCTTTCTTT
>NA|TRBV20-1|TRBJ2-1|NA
CSARPTRGSSSYNEQFF
TGCAGTGCTAGACCCACCCGAGGGTCAAGCTCCTACAATGAGCAGTTCTTC
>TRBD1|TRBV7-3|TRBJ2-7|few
CASSVSGDRDEQYF
TGTGCCAGCAGCGTCTCAGGAGACAGGGACGAGCAGTACTTC
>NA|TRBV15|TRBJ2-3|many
CATSRGGTDTQYF
TGTGCCACCAGCAGAGGGGGAACAGATACGCAGTATTTT
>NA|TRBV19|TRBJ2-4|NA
CASTPRGAKNIQYF
TGTGCCAGTACCCCCCGAGGGGCCAAAAACATTCAGTACTTC
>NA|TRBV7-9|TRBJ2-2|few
CASSSLRQEDTGELFF
TGTGCCAGCAGCTCCCTCCGACAGGAGGATACCGGGGAGCTGTTTTTT
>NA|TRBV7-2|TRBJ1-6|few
CASSLGGPRRAHF
TGTGCCAGCAGCTTAGGGGGCCCCAGGCGGGCCCACTTT
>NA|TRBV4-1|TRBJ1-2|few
CASSQGPYYGYTF
TGCGCCAGCAGCCAAGGGCCGTACTATGGCTACACCTTC
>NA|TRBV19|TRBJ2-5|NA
CASSRLGTDQETQYF
TGTGCCAGCAGCCGGCTCGGGACTGACCAAGAGACCCAGTACTTC
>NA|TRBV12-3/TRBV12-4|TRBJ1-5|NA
CASSFQGKTNQPQHF
TGTGCCAGCAGTTTTCAGGGCAAGACCAATCAGCCCCAGCATTTT
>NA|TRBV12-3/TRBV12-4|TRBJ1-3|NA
CASSGTMGTIYF
TGTGCCAGCAGTGGGACGATGGGCACCATATATTTT
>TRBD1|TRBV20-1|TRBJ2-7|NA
CSARNRGSYEQYF
TGCAGTGCTAGAAACAGGGGCTCCTACGAGCAGTACTTC
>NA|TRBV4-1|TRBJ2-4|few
CASSQVDGGNIQYF
TGCGCCAGCAGCCAAGTGGACGGGGGCAACATTCAGTACTTC
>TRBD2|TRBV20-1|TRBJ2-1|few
CSAVLGGEQFF
TGCAGTGCGGTCCTGGGAGGGGAGCAGTTCTTC
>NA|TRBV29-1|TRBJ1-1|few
CSVRTAMNTEAFF
TGCAGCGTCAGGACGGCGATGAACACTGAAGCTTTCTTT
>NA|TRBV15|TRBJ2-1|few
CATSRRGGGRRNEQFF
TGTGCCACCAGCAGGCGAGGGGGGGGCCGAAGAAATGAGCAGTTCTTC
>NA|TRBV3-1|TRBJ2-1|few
CASSQVAGSYNEQFF
TGTGCCAGCAGCCAAGTTGCAGGTTCCTACAATGAGCAGTTCTTC
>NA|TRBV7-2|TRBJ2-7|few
CASSLDLTDYEQYF
TGTGCCAGCAGCTTAGATTTAACCGACTACGAGCAGTACTTC
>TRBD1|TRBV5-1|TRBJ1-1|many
CASSPGTARTEAFF
TGCGCCAGCAGCCCTGGGACAGCGAGGACTGAAGCTTTCTTT
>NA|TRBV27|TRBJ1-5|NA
CASSGSGFRNQPQHF
TGTGCCAGCAGCGGCTCAGGGTTCCGCAATCAGCCCCAGCATTTT